This T cell receptor beta chain was captured in a study of siplizumab effects on memory and regulatory T cells (dated by TCRdb to the late 2010s). As for the study more broadly: The effect of the anti-CD2 antibody siplizumab on alloreactive T-cell subsets was examined in allogeneic mixed lymphocyte reactions constructed from human PBMCs. Here is what the overall study found, with its caveats: Compared with memory T cells, unstimulated naive T cells appeared more diverse, and naive cells seemed to make a substantial contribution to the alloresponse. Siplizumab significantly reduced the cumulative frequency of alloreactive sequences traceable to unstimulated CD4+ memory T cells. Whether proliferating Tregs from siplizumab cultures actually had suppressive function was not functionally confirmed. Roughly 75-95% of proliferating CD4+ or CD8+ clones could not be assigned a naive or memory phenotype. In reactions with siplizumab, an average of approximately 69% of mappable alloreactive CD4+ clones were Treg-derived, compared with roughly 27% in control reactions. Sequences below about 10^-5 frequency were poorly captured, so only a minor fraction of alloreactive clones could be mapped to unstimulated subsets.

Sorted unstimulated T cells, along with proliferating T cells recovered from mixed lymphocyte reactions, underwent TCRbeta CDR3 sequencing. Fresh whole blood from about 10 HLA-typed healthy donors served as the source for isolating PBMCs. To map where alloreactive clones came from, CD4+ regulatory T cells in the unstimulated state were FACS-sorted. Reading from cysteine to phenylalanine, the CDR3 counts 16 amino acids. Left in the record is the CDR3 DNA by itself, 48 bases read in frame from the first base. The germline V gene (reference sequence) supplies CDR1 SGHKS and CDR2 YYEKEE. Here V drops 3 bases and J drops 1 base, and the junction holds 7 bases not matched to any gene. Library preparation employed the immunoSEQ multiplex PCR assay. Each sample had 80,000 to 100,000 TCR templates assayed by the deep sequencing platform. Genomic DNA extracted from sorted T cells was the material used for TCRbeta CDR3 sequencing. Per the original workflow: Clonal analysis of TCRbeta CDR3 data was done in the R programming language. Unstimulated samples were compared with post-reaction CFSE-low samples to define alloreactive CD4+ and CD8+ clones. Regulatory or non-regulatory origin of alloreactive CD4+ clones was assigned by matching sequences to the sorted unstimulated Treg and non-Treg repertoires. As stored in TCRdb, this immuneACCESS dataset retains in-frame rearrangements with V and J assigned. A fraction of the clones does not appear; measured against another copy, unresolved V genes explain less than half of the discrepancy, and the remainder lacks a known reason. Clone size and the V and J calls come from that table; the DNA yielded D and trimming. Across this sample there are roughly 82,000 clones, with roughly 87% seen only once. The ten most abundant clones make up about 1.4% of the sample.

This clone was picked up a small number of times. There is no known antigen for this receptor. Per-nucleotide qualities are absent, and no much larger clonotype sits a single base away. The rearrangement joined TRBV5-5 to TRBJ1-5; TRBD1 aligns with 7 central bases. The TCR was taken from a human donor in good health. The sequencing sample was made of Tregs sorted from blood. The nucleotide sequence reads TGTGCCAGCAGCTCCGGACAGGCCCTCAGCAATCAGCCCCAGCATTTT. Its coded protein is CASSSGQALSNQPQHF.